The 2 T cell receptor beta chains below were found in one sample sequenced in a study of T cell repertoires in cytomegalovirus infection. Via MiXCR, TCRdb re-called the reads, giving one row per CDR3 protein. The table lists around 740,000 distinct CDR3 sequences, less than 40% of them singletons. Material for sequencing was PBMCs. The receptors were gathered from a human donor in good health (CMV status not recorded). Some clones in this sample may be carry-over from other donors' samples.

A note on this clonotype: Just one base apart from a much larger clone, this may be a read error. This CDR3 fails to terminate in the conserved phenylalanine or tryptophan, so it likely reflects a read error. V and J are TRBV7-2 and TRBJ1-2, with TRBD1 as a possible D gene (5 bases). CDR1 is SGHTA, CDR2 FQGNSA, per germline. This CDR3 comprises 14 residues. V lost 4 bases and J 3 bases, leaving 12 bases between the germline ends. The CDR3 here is CASSSDSSHYGYTV. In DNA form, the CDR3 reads TGTGCCAGCAGCTCCGACAGCTCTCACTATGGCTACACCGTC.

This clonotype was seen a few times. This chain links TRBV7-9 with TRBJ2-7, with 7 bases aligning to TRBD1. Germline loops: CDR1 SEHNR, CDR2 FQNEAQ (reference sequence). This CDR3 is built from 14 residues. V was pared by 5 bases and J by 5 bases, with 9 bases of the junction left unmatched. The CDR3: CASSQTGSEDEQYF. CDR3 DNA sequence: TGTGCCAGCAGCCAGACAGGGAGCGAGGACGAGCAGTACTTC. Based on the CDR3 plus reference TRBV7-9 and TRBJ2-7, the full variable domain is DTGVSQNPRHKITKRGQNVTFRCDPISEHNRLYWYRQTLGQGPEFLTYFQNEAQLEKSRLLSDRFSAERPKGSFSTLEIQRTEQGDSAMYLCASSQTGSEDEQYFGPGTRLTVT.